This T cell receptor (beta chain) emerged from a study of siplizumab effects on memory and regulatory T cells. Whole-study findings and limits: Controls showed an average of roughly 30% Treg-derived mappable alloreactive CD4+ clones, while siplizumab showed around 70%.

TCRdb's copy holds only in-frame clones and misses some; the assay was immunoSEQ multiplex PCR. The table has 9,500 to 10,000 clones, around 40% seen once. In the case of this clone: Its antigen is not known.

Coculture of the mixed lymphocyte reaction cells took place at 37 degrees C and lasted about 6 days. CDR1 is WSHSY and CDR2 is SAAADI in the germline V gene. CDR3 length: 15 amino acids. J gave up 7 bases and V 6 bases, and 11 bases lay outside the gene matches. Sequencing was carried out using CFSE-low (dividing) CD4+ T cells sorted from an allogeneic mixed lymphocyte reaction. The chain recombines TRBV10-2 with TRBJ2-1, with TRBD2 identical over 8 bases. This receptor was identified in a human donor in good health; the cells came from an allogeneic mixed lymphocyte reaction. The CDR3 spells CASSAAGVWENEQFF. The CDR3 coding sequence is TGCGCCAGCAGCGCAGCGGGAGTGTGGGAGAATGAGCAGTTCTTC.